This T cell receptor (beta chain) emerged from a study of breast tumors, draining lymph nodes, adjacent tissues. Whole-study findings and limits: Tumor T cell lymph node origin was a supported hypothesis, not proven. Findings are consistent with lymph node origin and intratumoral expansion of most tumor T cells. Tumor TCR diversity was below lymph nodes but above nontumor tissue.

Axillary draining lymph nodes of breast cancer patients supplied the node samples. CDR1 is SGHVS, CDR2 FQNEAQ, per germline. The CDR3 region is 15 residues in length, termini included. MiXCR was run by TCRdb on the multiplex PCR reads, yielding one entry per CDR3 protein. The sample consists of around 100,000 distinct CDR3 sequences, around 20% of them appearing once. This clonotype has just one count. Its antigen is not identified. Because it lacks the conserved phenylalanine or tryptophan at the end, this CDR3 is likely a read error. The DNA is omitted, as the CDR3 cannot be located on it reliably, and the CDR3 follows TCRdb's listing.

The chain combines TRBV7-8 with TRBJ2-5; TRBD1 is taken as the D call from the table, unchecked against the DNA. The sequencing sample was made of axillary lymph node tissue. This TCR derives from a female donor with breast cancer. Some clones in this sample may be carry-over from other donors' samples. The CDR3 loop reads CASTPGGVWGYTFGS.